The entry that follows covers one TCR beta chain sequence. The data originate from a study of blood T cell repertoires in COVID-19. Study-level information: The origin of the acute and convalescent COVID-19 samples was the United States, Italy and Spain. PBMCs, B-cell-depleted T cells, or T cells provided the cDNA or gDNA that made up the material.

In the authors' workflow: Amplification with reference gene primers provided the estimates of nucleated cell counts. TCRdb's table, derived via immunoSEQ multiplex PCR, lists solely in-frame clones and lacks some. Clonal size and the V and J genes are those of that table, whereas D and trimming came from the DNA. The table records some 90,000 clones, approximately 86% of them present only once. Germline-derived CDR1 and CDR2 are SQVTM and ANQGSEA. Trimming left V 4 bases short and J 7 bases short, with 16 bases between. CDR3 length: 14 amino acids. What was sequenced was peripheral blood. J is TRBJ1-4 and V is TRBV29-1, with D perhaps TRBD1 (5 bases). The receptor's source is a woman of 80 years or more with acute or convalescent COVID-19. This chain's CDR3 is CSVGVGQAFEKLFF. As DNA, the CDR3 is TGCAGCGTTGGAGTCGGACAAGCCTTTGAAAAACTGTTTTTT.